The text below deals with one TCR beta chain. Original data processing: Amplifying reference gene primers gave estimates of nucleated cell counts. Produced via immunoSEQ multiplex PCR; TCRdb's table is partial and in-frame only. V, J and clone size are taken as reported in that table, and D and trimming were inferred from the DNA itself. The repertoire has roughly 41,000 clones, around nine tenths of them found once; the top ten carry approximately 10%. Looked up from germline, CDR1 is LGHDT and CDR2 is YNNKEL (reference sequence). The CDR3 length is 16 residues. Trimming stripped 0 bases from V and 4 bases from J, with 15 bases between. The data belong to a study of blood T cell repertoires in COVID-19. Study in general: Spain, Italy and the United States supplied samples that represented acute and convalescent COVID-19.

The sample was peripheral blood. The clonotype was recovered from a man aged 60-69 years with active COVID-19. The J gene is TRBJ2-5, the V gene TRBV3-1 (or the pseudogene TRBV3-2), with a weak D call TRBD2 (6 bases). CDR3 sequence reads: CASSQDLGGSGETQYF. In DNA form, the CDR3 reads TGTGCCAGCAGCCAAGATTTAGGAGGGTCCGGAGAGACCCAGTACTTC.